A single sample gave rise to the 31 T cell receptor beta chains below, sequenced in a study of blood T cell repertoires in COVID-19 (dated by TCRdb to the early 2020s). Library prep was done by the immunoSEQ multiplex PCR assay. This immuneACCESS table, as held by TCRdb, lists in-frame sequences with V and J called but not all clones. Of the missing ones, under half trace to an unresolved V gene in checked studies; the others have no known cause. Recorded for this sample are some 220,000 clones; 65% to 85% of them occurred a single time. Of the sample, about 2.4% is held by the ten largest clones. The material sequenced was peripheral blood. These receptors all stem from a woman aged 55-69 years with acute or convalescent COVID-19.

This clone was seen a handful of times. CDR3 bases: TGTGCCAGCAGCGCACAGGGGAATAGGGGAAACACCATATATTTT. Protein: CASSAQGNRGNTIYF. V gene TRBV9 combines with J gene TRBJ1-3; 7 bases line up with TRBD1. The CDR3 spans 15 residues. J gave up 4 bases and V 3 bases, and 7 bases lay outside the gene matches. Germline V gives CDR1 SGDLS, CDR2 YYNGEE.

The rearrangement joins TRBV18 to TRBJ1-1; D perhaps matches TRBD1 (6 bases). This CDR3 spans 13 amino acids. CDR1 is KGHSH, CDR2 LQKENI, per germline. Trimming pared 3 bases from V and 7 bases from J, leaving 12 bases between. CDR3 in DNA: TGTGCCAGCTCACCGTATCAGGACAGTGAAGCTTTCTTT. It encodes CASSPYQDSEAFF. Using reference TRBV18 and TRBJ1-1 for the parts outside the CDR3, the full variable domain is NAGVMQNPRHLVRRRGQEARLRCSPMKGHSHVYWYRQLPEEGLKFMVYLQKENIIDESGMPKERFSAEFPKEGPSILRIQQVVRGDSAAYFCASSPYQDSEAFFGQGTRLTVV.

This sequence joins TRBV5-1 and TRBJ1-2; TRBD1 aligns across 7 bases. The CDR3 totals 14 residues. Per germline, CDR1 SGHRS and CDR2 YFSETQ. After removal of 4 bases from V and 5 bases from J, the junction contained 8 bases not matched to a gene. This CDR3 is CASSPGQVGYGYTF. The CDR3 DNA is TGCGCCAGCAGCCCCGGACAGGTGGGGTATGGCTACACCTTC.

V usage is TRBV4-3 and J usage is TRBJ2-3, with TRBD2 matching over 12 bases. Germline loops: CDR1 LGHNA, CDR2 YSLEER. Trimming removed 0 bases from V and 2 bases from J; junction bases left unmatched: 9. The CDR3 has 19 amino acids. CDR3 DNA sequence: TGCGCCAGCAGCCAAGAGCTTTCTAGCGGGGGGGGACACACAGATACGCAGTATTTT. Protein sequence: CASSQELSSGGGHTDTQYF.

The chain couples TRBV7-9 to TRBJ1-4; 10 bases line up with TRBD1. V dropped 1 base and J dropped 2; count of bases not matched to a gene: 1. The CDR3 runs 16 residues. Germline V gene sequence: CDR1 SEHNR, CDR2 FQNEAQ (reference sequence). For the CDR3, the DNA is TGTGCCAGCAGCTTAGGGGACAGGGGCACTAATGAAAAACTGTTTTTT. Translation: CASSLGDRGTNEKLFF.

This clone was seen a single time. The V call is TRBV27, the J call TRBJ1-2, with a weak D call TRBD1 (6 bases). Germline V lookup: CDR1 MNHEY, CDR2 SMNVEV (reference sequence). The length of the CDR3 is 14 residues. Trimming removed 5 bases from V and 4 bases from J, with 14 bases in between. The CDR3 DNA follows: TGTGCCAGCAGTAAAGACAGGTTGGCCTATGGCTACACCTTC. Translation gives CASSKDRLAYGYTF.

CDR3: CSARASYGYTF. The CDR3 DNA reads as TGCAGTGCTAGAGCGAGCTATGGCTACACCTTC. The rearrangement uses TRBV20-1 and TRBJ1-2; no reliable D call. The CDR3 extends over 11 amino acids. The V gene's germline CDR1 is DFQATT and CDR2 SNEGSKA (reference sequence). V lost 1 base to trimming and J lost 4 bases, with 4 bases between them.

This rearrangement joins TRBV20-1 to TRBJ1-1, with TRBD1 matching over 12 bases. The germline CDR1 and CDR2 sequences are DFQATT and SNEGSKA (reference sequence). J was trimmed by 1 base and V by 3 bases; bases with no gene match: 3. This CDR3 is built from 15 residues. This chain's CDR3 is CSASQGQGANTEAFF. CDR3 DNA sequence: TGCAGTGCTAGTCAGGGACAGGGGGCGAACACTGAAGCTTTCTTT.

Here the CDR3 DNA reads TGTGCCAGCAGTGGAGGGCTTGGCTACACCTTC. This encodes CASSGGLGYTF. This chain uses TRBV6-2 or TRBV6-3 with TRBJ1-2; no clear D. The V end lost 5 bases, the J end lost 7 bases, and 8 bases lay between the germline ends. Germline V gene data show CDR1 as MNHEY and CDR2 as SVGEGT. This CDR3 has 11 amino acids.

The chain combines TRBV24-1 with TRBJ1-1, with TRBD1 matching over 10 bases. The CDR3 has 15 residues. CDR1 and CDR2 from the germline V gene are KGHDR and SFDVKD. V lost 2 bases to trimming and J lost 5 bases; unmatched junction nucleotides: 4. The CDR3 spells CATSDSGQGFTEAFF. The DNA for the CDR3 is TGTGCCACCAGTGATTCGGGACAGGGGTTTACTGAAGCTTTCTTT.

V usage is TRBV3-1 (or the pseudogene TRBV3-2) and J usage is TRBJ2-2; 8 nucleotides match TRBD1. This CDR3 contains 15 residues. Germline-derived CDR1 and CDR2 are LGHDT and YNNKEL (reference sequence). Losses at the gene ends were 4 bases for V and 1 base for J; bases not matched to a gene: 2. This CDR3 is CASSPGTGNTGELFF. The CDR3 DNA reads TGTGCCAGCAGCCCCGGGACAGGGAACACCGGGGAGCTGTTTTTT.

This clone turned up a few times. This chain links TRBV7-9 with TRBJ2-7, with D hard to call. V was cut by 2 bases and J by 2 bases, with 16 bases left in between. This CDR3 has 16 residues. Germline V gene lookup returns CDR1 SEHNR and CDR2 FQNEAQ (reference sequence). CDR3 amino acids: CASSLSNSNTAYEQYF. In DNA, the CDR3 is TGTGCCAGCAGCTTAAGCAATAGTAATACAGCCTACGAGCAGTACTTC.

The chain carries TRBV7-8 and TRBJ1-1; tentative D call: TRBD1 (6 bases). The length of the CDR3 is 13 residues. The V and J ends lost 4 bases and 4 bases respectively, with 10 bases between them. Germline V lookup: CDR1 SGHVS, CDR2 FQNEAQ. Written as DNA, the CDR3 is TGTGCCAGCAGCTCCGACAGGCGCACTGAAGCTTTCTTT. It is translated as CASSSDRRTEAFF.

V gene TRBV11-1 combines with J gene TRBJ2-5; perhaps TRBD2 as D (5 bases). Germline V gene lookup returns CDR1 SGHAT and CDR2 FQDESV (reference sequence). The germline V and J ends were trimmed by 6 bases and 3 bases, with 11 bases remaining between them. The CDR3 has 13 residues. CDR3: CASRPLAEETQYF. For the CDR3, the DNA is TGTGCCAGCAGACCCCTAGCCGAAGAGACCCAGTACTTC.

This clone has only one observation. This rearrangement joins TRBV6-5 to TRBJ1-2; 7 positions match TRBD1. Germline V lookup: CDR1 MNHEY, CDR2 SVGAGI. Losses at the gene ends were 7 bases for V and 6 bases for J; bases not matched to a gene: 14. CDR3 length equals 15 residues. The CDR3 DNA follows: TGTGCCAGCATTAGCAGACAGGGACCTAGGGATGGCTACACCTTC. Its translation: CASISRQGPRDGYTF.

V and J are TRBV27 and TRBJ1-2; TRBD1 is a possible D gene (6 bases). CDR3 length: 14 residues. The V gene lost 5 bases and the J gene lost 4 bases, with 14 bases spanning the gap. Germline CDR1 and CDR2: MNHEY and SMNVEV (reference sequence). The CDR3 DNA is TGTGCCAGCAGTGAAATGACAGGATCCTATGGCTACACCTTC. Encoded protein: CASSEMTGSYGYTF.

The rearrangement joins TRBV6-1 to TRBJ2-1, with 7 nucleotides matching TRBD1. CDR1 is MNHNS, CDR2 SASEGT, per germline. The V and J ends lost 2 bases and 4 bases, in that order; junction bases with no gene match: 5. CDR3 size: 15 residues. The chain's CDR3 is CASSESWTGYNEQFF. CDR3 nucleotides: TGTGCCAGCAGTGAATCTTGGACAGGTTACAATGAGCAGTTCTTC.

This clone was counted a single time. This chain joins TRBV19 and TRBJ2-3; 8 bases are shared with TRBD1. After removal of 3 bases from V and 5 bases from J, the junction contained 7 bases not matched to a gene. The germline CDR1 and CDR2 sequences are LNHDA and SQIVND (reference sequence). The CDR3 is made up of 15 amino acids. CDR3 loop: CASSIPTGAKDTQYF. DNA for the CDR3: TGTGCCAGTAGTATTCCGACAGGGGCTAAAGATACGCAGTATTTT.

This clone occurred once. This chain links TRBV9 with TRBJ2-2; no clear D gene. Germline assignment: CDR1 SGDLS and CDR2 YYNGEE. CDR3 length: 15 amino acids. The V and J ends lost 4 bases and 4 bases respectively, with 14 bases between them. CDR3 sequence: CASSPNLLGTGELFF. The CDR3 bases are TGTGCCAGCAGCCCGAACCTCCTAGGCACCGGGGAGCTGTTTTTT. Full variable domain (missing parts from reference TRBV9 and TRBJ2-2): DSGVTQTPKHLITATGQRVTLRCSPRSGDLSVYWYQQSLDQGLQFLIQYYNGEERAKGNILERFSAQQFPDLHSELNLSSLELGDSALYFCASSPNLLGTGELFFGEGSRLTVL.

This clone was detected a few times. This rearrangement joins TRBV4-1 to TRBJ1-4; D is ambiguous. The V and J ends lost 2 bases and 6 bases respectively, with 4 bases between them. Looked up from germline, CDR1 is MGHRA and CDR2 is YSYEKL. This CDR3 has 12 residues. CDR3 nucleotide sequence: TGCGCCAGCAGCCAACCATATGAAAAACTGTTTTTT. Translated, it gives CASSQPYEKLFF.

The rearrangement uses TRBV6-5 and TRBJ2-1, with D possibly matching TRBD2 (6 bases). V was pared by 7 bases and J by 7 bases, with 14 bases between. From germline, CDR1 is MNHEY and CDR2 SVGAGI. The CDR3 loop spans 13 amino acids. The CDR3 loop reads CASNRDSINEQFF. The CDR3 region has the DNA TGTGCCAGCAACCGGGACTCCATAAATGAGCAGTTCTTC.

CDR3 loop: CASSSTGQGGYGYTF. The DNA for the CDR3 is TGTGCCAGCAGTTCCACTGGACAGGGAGGCTATGGCTACACCTTC. The chain employs TRBV6-5 and TRBJ1-2; 8 bases match TRBD1. This CDR3 comprises 15 residues. V lost 4 bases to trimming and J lost 4 bases; unmatched junction nucleotides: 8. Germline V gene sequence: CDR1 MNHEY, CDR2 SVGAGI.

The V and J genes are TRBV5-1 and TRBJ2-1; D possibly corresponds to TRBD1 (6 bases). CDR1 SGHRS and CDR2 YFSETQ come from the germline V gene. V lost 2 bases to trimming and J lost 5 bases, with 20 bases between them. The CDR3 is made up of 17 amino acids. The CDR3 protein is CASSFLKTGSEDNEQFF. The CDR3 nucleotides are TGCGCCAGCAGCTTTTTAAAAACAGGGAGCGAAGACAATGAGCAGTTCTTC.

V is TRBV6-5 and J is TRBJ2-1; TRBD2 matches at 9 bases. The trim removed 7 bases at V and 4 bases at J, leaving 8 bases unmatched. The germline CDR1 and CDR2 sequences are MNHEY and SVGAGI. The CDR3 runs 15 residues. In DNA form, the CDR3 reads TGTGCCAGCAAGGGCGGGGGGGCCCGTTACAATGAGCAGTTCTTC. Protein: CASKGGGARYNEQFF.

The CDR3 sequence: CAWSGTGITGELFF. The CDR3, as DNA: TGTGCCTGGAGTGGGACAGGGATCACCGGGGAGCTGTTTTTT. The rearrangement links TRBV30 to TRBJ2-2, with TRBD1 matching 8 bases. The junction had 2 bases not matched to a gene; V was cut back by 1 base and J by 4 bases. This CDR3 is built from 14 residues. Germline-derived CDR1 and CDR2 are GTSNPN and SVGIG (reference sequence). The whole variable domain, filled in from reference TRBV30 and TRBJ2-2, reads SQTIHQWPATLVQPVGSPLSLECTVEGTSNPNLYWYRQAAGRGLQLLFYSVGIGQISSEVPQNLSASRPQDRQFILSSKKLLLSDSGFYLCAWSGTGITGELFFGEGSRLTVL.

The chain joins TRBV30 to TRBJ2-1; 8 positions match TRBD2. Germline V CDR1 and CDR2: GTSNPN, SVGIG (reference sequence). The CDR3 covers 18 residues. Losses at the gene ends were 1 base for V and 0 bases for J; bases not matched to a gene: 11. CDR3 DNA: TGTGCCTGGAGTGGCGGGGCTAGCGGGCCGAGCTCCTACAATGAGCAGTTCTTC. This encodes CAWSGGASGPSSYNEQFF. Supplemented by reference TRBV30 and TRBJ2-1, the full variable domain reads SQTIHQWPATLVQPVGSPLSLECTVEGTSNPNLYWYRQAAGRGLQLLFYSVGIGQISSEVPQNLSASRPQDRQFILSSKKLLLSDSGFYLCAWSGGASGPSSYNEQFFGPGTRLTVL.

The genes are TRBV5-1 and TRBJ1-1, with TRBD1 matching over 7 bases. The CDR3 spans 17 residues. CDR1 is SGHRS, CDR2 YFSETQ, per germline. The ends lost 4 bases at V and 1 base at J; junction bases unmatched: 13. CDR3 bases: TGCGCCAGCAGCGGGGGACAGCTGCGAAAGGGGAACACTGAAGCTTTCTTT. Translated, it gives CASSGGQLRKGNTEAFF.

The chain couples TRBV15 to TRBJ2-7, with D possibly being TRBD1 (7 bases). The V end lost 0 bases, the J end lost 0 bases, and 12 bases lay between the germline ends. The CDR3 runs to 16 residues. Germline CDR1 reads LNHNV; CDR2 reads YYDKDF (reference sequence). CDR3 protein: CATSRDNQGGSYEQYF. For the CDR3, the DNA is TGTGCCACCAGCAGAGATAACCAGGGGGGCTCCTACGAGCAGTACTTC.

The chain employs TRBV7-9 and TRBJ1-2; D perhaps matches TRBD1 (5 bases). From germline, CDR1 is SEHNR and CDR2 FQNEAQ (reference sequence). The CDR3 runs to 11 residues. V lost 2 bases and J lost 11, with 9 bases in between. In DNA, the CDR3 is TGTGCCAGCAGCTTACAGGGTGGTTACACCTTC. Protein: CASSLQGGYTF.

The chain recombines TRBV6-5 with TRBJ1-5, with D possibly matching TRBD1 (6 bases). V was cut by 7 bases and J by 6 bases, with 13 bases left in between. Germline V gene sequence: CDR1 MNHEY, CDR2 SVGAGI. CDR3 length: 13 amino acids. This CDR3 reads CASMAGAGQPQHF. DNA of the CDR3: TGTGCCAGCATGGCGGGGGCTGGTCAGCCCCAGCATTTT.

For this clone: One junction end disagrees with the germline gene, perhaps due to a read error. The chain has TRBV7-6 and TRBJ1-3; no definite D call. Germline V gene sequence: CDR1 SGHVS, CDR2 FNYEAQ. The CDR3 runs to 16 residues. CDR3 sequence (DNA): TGTGCCAGCAGCTTAGCCGCCGCGGGCTCTGGAAACATCATATATTTT. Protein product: CASSLAAAGSGNIIYF.